This section outlines one T cell receptor beta chain sequence together with its context. This entry is derived from a study of shared T cell receptors in the human thymus. V trimming: 1 base; J trimming: 8 bases; junction bases outside the gene matches: 6. The CDR3 totals 16 residues. The V gene's germline CDR1 is LGHNA and CDR2 YSLEER. Clones were sequenced by immunoSEQ multiplex PCR, and TCRdb holds only the in-frame ones, with some missing. The sample carries over 650,000 clones, about 90% recorded once. These data also formed part of another study, on human thymus T cells. As that study records: Resections obtained during corrective heart surgery supplied the thymus tissue.

This TCR derives from a boy under three years old with a congenital heart defect. This chain links TRBV4-3 with TRBJ2-1; the match to TRBD2 covers 12 bases. Source material: thymocytes. CDR3 in amino acids: CASSQVSTSGSDEQFF. DNA for the CDR3: TGCGCCAGCAGCCAAGTATCGACTAGCGGGAGTGATGAGCAGTTCTTC.